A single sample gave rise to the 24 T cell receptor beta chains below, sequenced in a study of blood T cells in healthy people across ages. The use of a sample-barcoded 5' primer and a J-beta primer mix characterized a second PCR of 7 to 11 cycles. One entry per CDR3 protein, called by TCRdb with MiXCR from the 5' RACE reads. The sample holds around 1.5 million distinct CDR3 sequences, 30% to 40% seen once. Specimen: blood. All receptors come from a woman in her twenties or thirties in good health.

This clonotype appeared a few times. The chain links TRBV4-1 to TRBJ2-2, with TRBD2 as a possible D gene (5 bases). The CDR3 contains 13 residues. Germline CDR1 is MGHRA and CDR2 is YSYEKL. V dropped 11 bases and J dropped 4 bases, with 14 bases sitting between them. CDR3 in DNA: TGCGCCGGACGAGGGAGTATCACCGGGGAGCTGTTTTTT. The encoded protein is CAGRGSITGELFF.

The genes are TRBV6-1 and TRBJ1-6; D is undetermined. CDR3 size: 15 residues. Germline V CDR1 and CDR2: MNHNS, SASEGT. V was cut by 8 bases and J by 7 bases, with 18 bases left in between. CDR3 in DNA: TGTGCCAGCGCCACAGAGTTCGTCGGGAATTCACCCCTCCACTTT. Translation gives CASATEFVGNSPLHF.

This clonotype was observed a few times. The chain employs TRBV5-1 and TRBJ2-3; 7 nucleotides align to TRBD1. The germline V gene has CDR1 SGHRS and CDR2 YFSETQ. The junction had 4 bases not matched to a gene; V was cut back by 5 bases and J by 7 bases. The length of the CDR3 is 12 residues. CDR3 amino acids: CASRGDRNTQYF. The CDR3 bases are TGCGCCAGCAGAGGGGACAGAAATACGCAGTATTTT.

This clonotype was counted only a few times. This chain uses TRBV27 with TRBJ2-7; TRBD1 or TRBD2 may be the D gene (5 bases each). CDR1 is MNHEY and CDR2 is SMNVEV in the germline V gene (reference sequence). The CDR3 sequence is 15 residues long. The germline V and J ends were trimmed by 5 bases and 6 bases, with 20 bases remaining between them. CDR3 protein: CASSPPYGALAEQYF. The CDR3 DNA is TGTGCCAGCAGTCCCCCGTACGGGGCCCTAGCCGAGCAGTACTTC.

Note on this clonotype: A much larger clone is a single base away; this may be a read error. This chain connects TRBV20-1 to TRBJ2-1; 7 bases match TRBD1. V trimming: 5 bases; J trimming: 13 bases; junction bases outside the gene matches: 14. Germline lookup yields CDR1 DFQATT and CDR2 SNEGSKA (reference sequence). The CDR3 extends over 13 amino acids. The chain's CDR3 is CSALDREEETQFF. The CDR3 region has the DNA TGCAGTGCTTTAGACAGGGAAGAAGAGACCCAGTTCTTC.

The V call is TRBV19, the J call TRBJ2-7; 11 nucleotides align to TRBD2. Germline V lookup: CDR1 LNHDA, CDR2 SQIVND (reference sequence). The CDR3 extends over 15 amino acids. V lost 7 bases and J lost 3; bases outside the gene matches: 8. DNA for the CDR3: TGTGCCAGTACGCGAGCAACTAGCGGGAGCTACGAGCAGTACTTC. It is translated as CASTRATSGSYEQYF.

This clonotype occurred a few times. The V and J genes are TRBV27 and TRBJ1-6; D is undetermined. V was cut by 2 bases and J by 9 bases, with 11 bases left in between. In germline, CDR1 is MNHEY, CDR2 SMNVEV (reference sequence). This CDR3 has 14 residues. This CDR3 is CASSLNGGLSPLHF. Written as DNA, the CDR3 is TGTGCCAGCAGTTTAAATGGAGGGCTTTCACCCCTCCACTTT.

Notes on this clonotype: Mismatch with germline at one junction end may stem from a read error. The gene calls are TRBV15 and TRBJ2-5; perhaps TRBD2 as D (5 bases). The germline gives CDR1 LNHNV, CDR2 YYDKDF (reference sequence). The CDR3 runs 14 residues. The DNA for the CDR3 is TGCGCCACCAGCCCACGGACTGGGCCCTACAAGCAGTACTTC. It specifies CATSPRTGPYKQYF.

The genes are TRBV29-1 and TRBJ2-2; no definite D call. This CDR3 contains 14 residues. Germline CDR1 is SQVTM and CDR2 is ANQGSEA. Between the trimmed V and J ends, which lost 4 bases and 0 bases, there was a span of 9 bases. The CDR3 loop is CSVGSLANTGELFF. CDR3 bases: TGCAGCGTTGGCAGTCTAGCGAACACCGGGGAGCTGTTTTTT.

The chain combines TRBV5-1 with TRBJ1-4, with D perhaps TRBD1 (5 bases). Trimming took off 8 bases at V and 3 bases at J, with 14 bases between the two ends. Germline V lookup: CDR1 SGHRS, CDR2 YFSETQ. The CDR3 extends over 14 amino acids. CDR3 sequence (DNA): TGCGCCAGTGGAGCAGGGATTCCTAATGAAAAACTGTTTTTT. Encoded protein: CASGAGIPNEKLFF.

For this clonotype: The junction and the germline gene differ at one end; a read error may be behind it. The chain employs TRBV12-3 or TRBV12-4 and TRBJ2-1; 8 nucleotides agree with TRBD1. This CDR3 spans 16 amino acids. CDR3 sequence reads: CASSLQGQASHNEQFF. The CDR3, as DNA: TGTGCCAGCAGTTTACAGGGACAGGCCTCCCACAATGAGCAGTTCTTC.

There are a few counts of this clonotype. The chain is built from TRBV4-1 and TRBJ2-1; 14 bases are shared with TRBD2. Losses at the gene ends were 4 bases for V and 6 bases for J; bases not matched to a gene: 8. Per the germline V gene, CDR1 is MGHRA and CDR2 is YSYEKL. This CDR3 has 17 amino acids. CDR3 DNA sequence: TGCGCCAGCAGCCTGCTGACTAGCGGGAGGGCCGGCAATGAGCAGTTCTTC. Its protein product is CASSLLTSGRAGNEQFF.

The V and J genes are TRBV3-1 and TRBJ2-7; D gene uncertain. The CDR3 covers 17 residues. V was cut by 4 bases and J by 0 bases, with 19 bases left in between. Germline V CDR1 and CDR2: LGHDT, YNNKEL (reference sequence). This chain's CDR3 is CASSPDRAAVNSYEQYF. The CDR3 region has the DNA TGTGCCAGCAGCCCCGACCGGGCGGCAGTTAACTCCTACGAGCAGTACTTC.

The CDR3 DNA sequence: TGTGCCAGCAGTTTATCTTCCGGGGGTGTCTCCTACGAGCAGTACTTC. Amino acids: CASSLSSGGVSYEQYF. The chain is built from TRBV27 and TRBJ2-7; D may be TRBD2 (6 bases). Germline V gene sequence: CDR1 MNHEY, CDR2 SMNVEV (reference sequence). The CDR3 extends over 16 amino acids. Trimming stripped 0 bases from V and 0 bases from J, with 12 bases between.

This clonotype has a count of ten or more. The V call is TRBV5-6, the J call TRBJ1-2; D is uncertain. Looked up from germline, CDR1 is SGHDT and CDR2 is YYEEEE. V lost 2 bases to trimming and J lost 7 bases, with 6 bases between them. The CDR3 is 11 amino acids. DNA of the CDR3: TGTGCCAGCAGCTTCGATGGTGGCTACACCTTC. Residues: CASSFDGGYTF. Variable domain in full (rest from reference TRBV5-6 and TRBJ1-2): DAGVTQSPTHLIKTRGQQVTLRCSPKSGHDTVSWYQQALGQGPQFIFQYYEEEERQRGNFPDRFSGHQFPNYSSELNVNALLLGDSALYLCASSFDGGYTFGSGTRLTVV.

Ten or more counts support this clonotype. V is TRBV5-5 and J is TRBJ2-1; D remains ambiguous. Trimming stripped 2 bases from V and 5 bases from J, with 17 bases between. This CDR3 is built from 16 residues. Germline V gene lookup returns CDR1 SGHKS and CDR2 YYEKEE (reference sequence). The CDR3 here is CASSFFDSAIDNEQFF. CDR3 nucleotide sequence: TGTGCCAGCAGCTTCTTCGACTCCGCAATCGACAATGAGCAGTTCTTC.

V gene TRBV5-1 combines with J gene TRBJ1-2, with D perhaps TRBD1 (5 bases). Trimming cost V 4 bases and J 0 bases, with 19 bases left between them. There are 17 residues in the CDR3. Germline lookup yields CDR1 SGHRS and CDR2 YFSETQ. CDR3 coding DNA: TGCGCCAGCAGCCTGACAGTCTCGAGCCCTACTAACTATGGCTACACCTTC. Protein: CASSLTVSSPTNYGYTF. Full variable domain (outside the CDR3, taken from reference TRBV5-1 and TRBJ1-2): KAGVTQTPRYLIKTRGQQVTLSCSPISGHRSVSWYQQTPGQGLQFLFEYFSETQRNKGNFPGRFSGRQFSNSRSEMNVSTLELGDSALYLCASSLTVSSPTNYGYTFGSGTRLTVV.

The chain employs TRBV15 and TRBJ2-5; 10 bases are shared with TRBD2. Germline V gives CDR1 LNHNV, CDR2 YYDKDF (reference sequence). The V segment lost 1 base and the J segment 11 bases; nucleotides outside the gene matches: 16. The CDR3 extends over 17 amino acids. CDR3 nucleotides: TGTGCCACCAGCAGAGGCGCTAGCGGGGGTCTCAACGGTGAGCAGTACTTC. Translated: CATSRGASGGLNGEQYF.

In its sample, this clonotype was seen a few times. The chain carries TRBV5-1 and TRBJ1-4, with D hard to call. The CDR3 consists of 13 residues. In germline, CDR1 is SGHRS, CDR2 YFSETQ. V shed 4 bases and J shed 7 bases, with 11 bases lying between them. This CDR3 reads CASSLAPGEKLFF. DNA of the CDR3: TGCGCCAGCAGCCTCGCGCCGGGTGAAAAACTGTTTTTT.

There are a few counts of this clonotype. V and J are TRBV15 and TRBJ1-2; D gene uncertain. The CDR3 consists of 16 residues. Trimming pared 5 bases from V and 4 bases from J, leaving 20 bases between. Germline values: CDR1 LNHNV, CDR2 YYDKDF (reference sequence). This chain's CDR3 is CATSPKLTFGGYGYTF. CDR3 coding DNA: TGTGCCACCAGCCCGAAACTTACCTTTGGAGGCTATGGCTACACCTTC.

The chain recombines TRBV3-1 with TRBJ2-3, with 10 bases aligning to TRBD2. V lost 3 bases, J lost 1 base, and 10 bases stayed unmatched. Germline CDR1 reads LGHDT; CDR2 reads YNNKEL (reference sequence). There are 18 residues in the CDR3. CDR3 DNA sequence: TGTGCCAGCAGCCATGGATCGCTAGCGGGAGTGGGCACAGATACGCAGTATTTT. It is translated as CASSHGSLAGVGTDTQYF.

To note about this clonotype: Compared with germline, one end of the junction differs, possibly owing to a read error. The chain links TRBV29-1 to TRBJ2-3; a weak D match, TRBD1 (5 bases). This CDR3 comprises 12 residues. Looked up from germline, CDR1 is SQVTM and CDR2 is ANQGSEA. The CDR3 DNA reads TGCAGCGTTGTTGATTACACAGGTACGCAGTATTTT. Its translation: CSVVDYTGTQYF.

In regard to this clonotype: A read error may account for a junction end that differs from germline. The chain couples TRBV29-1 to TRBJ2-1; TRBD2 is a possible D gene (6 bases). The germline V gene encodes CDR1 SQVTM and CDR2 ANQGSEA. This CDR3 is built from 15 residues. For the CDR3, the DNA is TGCAACGTTGGGGTACGGAGGGCCATTTACAATGAGCAGTTCTTC. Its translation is CNVGVRRAIYNEQFF.

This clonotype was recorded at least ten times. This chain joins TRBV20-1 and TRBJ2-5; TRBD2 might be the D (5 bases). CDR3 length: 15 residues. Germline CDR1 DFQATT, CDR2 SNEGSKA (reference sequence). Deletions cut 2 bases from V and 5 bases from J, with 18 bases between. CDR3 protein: CSARFMRVGWETQYF. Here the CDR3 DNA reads TGCAGTGCTAGATTTATGAGGGTCGGATGGGAGACCCAGTACTTC.